The entry that follows covers one TCR beta chain sequence. The CDR3 sequence is 15 residues long. In germline, CDR1 is GTSNPN, CDR2 SVGIG (reference sequence). V lost 3 bases, J lost 0 bases, and 14 bases lay in between. The sample belongs to a study of control samples from healthy donors and cancer patients. Here immunoSEQ multiplex PCR was the method, and the copy in TCRdb shows in-frame clones only, minus some. The sample shows approximately 97,000 clones, about 91% of them seen only once. This TCR was sampled from a man between 25 and 39 years old in good health. Input material: blood. The chain carries TRBV30 and TRBJ1-2; D remains unclear. The CDR3 DNA is TGTGCCTGGAGACCAAAAGGAGGTTCTAACTATGGCTACACCTTC. This gives the protein CAWRPKGGSNYGYTF.